The 6 T cell receptor beta chains below were found in one sample sequenced in a study of shared clonotypes between healthy human individuals. The method was immunoSEQ multiplex PCR; TCRdb's version includes in-frame clones alone and lacks a portion of them. The table shows hundreds of thousands of clones, with approximately 79% occurring only once. The sequenced material came from memory CD4+ T cells sorted from blood. Subset meaning: CD45RA-negative fraction. Receptors originate from a woman in her 30s in good health.

The genes are TRBV10-1 and TRBJ2-7; no clear D gene. In germline, CDR1 is WNHNN, CDR2 SYGVQD (reference sequence). The CDR3 contains 13 residues. Deletions cut 2 bases from V and 2 bases from J, with 7 bases between. The CDR3 bases are TGCGCCAGCAGTGAGCGGCAAACCTACGAGCAGTACTTC. Protein product: CASSERQTYEQYF.

Only a few counts were recorded for this clone. The V gene is TRBV27, the J gene TRBJ1-2; a possible D gene is TRBD1 (6 bases). The CDR3 runs 17 residues. The V end lost 5 bases, the J end lost 6 bases, and 25 bases lay between the germline ends. Germline CDR1 is MNHEY and CDR2 is SMNVEV (reference sequence). The CDR3 DNA reads as TGTGCCAGCAGTCCGTCCCGGGACACCTCTGAGGGGAATGGCTACACCTTC. The encoded protein is CASSPSRDTSEGNGYTF.

This sequence joins TRBV10-1 and TRBJ1-1; D perhaps matches TRBD1 (6 bases). V gave up 2 bases and J gave up 10 bases, with 20 bases separating them. Germline V gene data show CDR1 as WNHNN and CDR2 as SYGVQD (reference sequence). There are 15 residues in the CDR3. DNA of the CDR3: TGCGCCAGCAGTGAGCCTCGATTGGGGGCGGTGGCAGCTTTCTTT. Translating gives CASSEPRLGAVAAFF.

V gene TRBV4-2 combines with J gene TRBJ2-5; D ambiguous. The DNA end favors TRBJ2-7, so the J call may be wrong. Germline values: CDR1 LGHNA, CDR2 YNFKEQ. CDR3 length: 13 amino acids. The chain's CDR3 is CASQDGYSYEQYF. DNA for the CDR3: TGTGCCAGCCAGGACGGTTACTCCTACGAGCAGTACTTC.

The V gene is TRBV28, the J gene TRBJ1-1; a possible D gene is TRBD1 (5 bases). This CDR3 comprises 12 residues. Germline CDR1 MDHEN, CDR2 SYDVKM. Trimming removed 11 bases at V and 6 bases at J, with 16 bases between. The CDR3 here is CASTLGVAEAFF. CDR3 DNA: TGTGCCTCAACTCTGGGGGTAGCTGAAGCTTTCTTT.

The rearrangement uses TRBV7-9 and TRBJ2-7, with unresolved D. CDR3 length: 14 amino acids. Trimming removed 4 bases from V and 1 base from J, with 11 bases in between. Germline V gene data show CDR1 as SEHNR and CDR2 as FQNEAQ (reference sequence). The CDR3 loop is CASSSMYRSYEQYF. CDR3 coding DNA: TGTGCCAGCAGCTCTATGTACCGGTCCTACGAGCAGTACTTC.